Below, 31 T cell receptor beta chains from the same sample are listed, as sequenced in a study of memory CD8 T cells in hepatitis C reinfection. Profiling relied on immunoSEQ multiplex PCR, and the TCRdb table lists in-frame clones only, not all of them. The table lists tens of thousands of clones, 89% of them singletons. Stated time point: late/post reinfection, 12 to 24 weeks after detection. Sorted cells were sequenced directly ex vivo without any in vitro expansion. The sample taken for sequencing was naive CD8+ T cells sorted from blood. Receptors were obtained from a young man with hepatitis C virus infection.

This chain joins TRBV19 and TRBJ1-1; 11 positions match TRBD1. V dropped 5 bases and J dropped 4; count of bases not matched to a gene: 6. The V gene's germline CDR1 is LNHDA and CDR2 SQIVND (reference sequence). The CDR3 has 15 residues. For the CDR3, the DNA is TGTGCCAGTAGTGCTTCCGGGACAGGGGGCACTGAAGCTTTCTTT. As protein: CASSASGTGGTEAFF.

The chain joins TRBV19 to TRBJ1-5; TRBD1 is a possible D gene (5 bases). CDR1 LNHDA and CDR2 SQIVND come from the germline V gene (reference sequence). V shed 3 bases and J shed 4 bases, with 13 bases lying between them. The CDR3 has 15 amino acids. This CDR3 is CASSIRAGWNQPQHF. CDR3 DNA sequence: TGTGCCAGTAGTATCAGGGCAGGGTGGAATCAGCCCCAGCATTTT.

This clone was seen only a few times. CDR3 sequence: CASSLGETEAFF. The CDR3 DNA is TGTGCCAGCAGTTTAGGGGAGACTGAAGCTTTCTTT. The rearrangement uses TRBV28 and TRBJ1-1; the D is unclear. Trimming left V 2 bases short and J 5 bases short, with 6 bases between. Per germline, CDR1 MDHEN and CDR2 SYDVKM. The CDR3 loop spans 12 amino acids.

The chain combines TRBV2 with TRBJ1-5, with 9 bases aligning to TRBD1. CDR3 length: 15 residues. Germline V gene lookup returns CDR1 SNHLY and CDR2 FYNNEI. The V gene end was trimmed by 7 bases and the J gene end by 7 bases; junction bases not matched to a gene: 11. CDR3 DNA sequence: TGTGCCAGCAAATTGGGACAGGGAGGGATACAGCCCCAGCATTTT. Protein: CASKLGQGGIQPQHF.

The J gene is TRBJ2-2, the V gene TRBV11-2; the match to TRBD2 covers 8 bases. The CDR3 length is 17 residues. Germline assignment: CDR1 SGHAT and CDR2 FQNNGV. After removal of 4 bases from V and 1 base from J, the junction contained 8 bases not matched to a gene. The CDR3 loop reads CASSSTYLAGNTGELFF. The CDR3 DNA reads TGTGCCAGCAGCTCCACGTACCTAGCGGGGAACACCGGGGAGCTGTTTTTT.

This chain links TRBV5-6 with TRBJ2-7, with 9 bases lining up with TRBD2. Trimming took 2 bases from V and 2 from J; bases not matched to a gene: 5. Germline-derived CDR1 and CDR2 are SGHDT and YYEEEE. CDR3 size: 15 residues. The CDR3 DNA sequence: TGTGCCAGCAGCTTCCCTAGCGGGAACGCCTACGAGCAGTACTTC. Its translation is CASSFPSGNAYEQYF.

The V and J genes are TRBV29-1 and TRBJ2-2; D possibly corresponds to TRBD2 (5 bases). Per the germline V gene, CDR1 is SQVTM and CDR2 is ANQGSEA. The CDR3 loop spans 12 amino acids. V lost 5 bases, J lost 8 bases, and 12 bases lay in between. CDR3 DNA sequence: TGCAGCGTTTGTGGTTGGGAGGGGGAGCTGTTTTTT. Its protein product is CSVCGWEGELFF.

This chain links TRBV19 with TRBJ2-7, with 7 bases lining up with TRBD2. CDR1 is LNHDA and CDR2 is SQIVND in the germline V gene (reference sequence). This CDR3 contains 16 residues. With 5 bases clipped from V and 7 bases from J, the junction kept 17 bases outside the gene matches. CDR3 region: CASSVLGAGRTREQYF. CDR3 coding DNA: TGTGCCAGTAGTGTGCTAGGAGCGGGAAGGACGAGGGAGCAGTACTTC.

The V gene is TRBV7-2, the J gene TRBJ2-5, with 10 bases aligning to TRBD2. Losses at the gene ends were 4 bases for V and 4 bases for J; bases not matched to a gene: 9. Germline CDR1 is SGHTA and CDR2 is FQGNSA. The CDR3 consists of 16 residues. The DNA for the CDR3 is TGTGCCAGCAGCTCCGAAAGGGAGCGGGGGGGAGAGACCCAGTACTTC. Amino acids: CASSSERERGGETQYF. The whole variable domain, remainder taken from reference TRBV7-2 and TRBJ2-5, is GAGVSQSPSNKVTEKGKDVELRCDPISGHTALYWYRQSLGQGLEFLIYFQGNSAPDKSGLPSDRFSAERTGGSVSTLTIQRTQQEDSAVYLCASSSERERGGETQYFGPGTRLLVL.

This clone showed up just once. This chain joins TRBV5-1 and TRBJ1-1; the match to TRBD1 covers 7 bases. Germline CDR1 reads SGHRS; CDR2 reads YFSETQ. After removal of 4 bases from V and 4 bases from J, the junction contained 10 bases not matched to a gene. CDR3 length: 15 amino acids. The CDR3 region is CASSSRQGRSTEAFF. In DNA form, the CDR3 reads TGCGCCAGCAGCAGCCGACAGGGTAGGAGCACTGAAGCTTTCTTT.

The chain is built from TRBV6-1 and TRBJ1-2; 7 bases match TRBD1. The CDR3 covers 13 residues. Trimming cost V 11 bases and J 10 bases; bases outside gene matches: 16. In germline, CDR1 is MNHNS, CDR2 SASEGT. CDR3 DNA sequence: TGTGCCGCGTCCGCCTCCGGGACAGACTACTACACCTTC. Protein: CAASASGTDYYTF.

This clone was detected only once. This chain uses TRBV7-9 with TRBJ2-3, with 7 bases aligning to TRBD1. Germline V gives CDR1 SEHNR, CDR2 FQNEAQ (reference sequence). The CDR3 runs to 15 residues. V lost 2 bases and J lost 2; bases outside the gene matches: 4. The CDR3 coding sequence is TGTGCCAGCAGCTTAAGTGGGACAGACACAGATACGCAGTATTTT. Amino acid sequence: CASSLSGTDTDTQYF.

The chain has TRBV5-1 and TRBJ1-2, with 7 bases that match TRBD1. V gave up 5 bases and J gave up 2 bases; unmatched junction bases: 9. CDR3 size: 15 residues. The germline V gene encodes CDR1 SGHRS and CDR2 YFSETQ. DNA of the CDR3: TGCGCCAGCAGTCTCTCGACAGGGTCCAACTATGGCTACACCTTC. Translated: CASSLSTGSNYGYTF.

The J gene is TRBJ2-3, the V gene TRBV5-1; maybe TRBD1 (6 bases). The CDR3 spans 13 residues. Germline loops: CDR1 SGHRS, CDR2 YFSETQ. V shed 1 base and J shed 6 bases, with 9 bases lying between them. DNA for the CDR3: TGCGCCAGCAGCTTGACAGGGTGGGATACGCAGTATTTT. It is translated as CASSLTGWDTQYF.

CDR3 loop: CASSFGPRLPNGEETQYF. The CDR3 nucleotides are TGCGCCAGCAGCTTCGGTCCGAGATTGCCCAACGGAGAAGAGACCCAGTACTTC. The chain links TRBV5-1 to TRBJ2-5; D is uncertain. The CDR3 is made up of 18 amino acids. Trimming removed 2 bases at V and 3 bases at J, with 23 bases between. Per germline, CDR1 SGHRS and CDR2 YFSETQ.

The chain couples TRBV30 to TRBJ2-3; 8 positions match TRBD1. Trimming took 0 bases from V and 5 from J; bases not matched to a gene: 7. Germline CDR1 is GTSNPN and CDR2 is SVGIG (reference sequence). CDR3 length: 15 amino acids. As DNA, the CDR3 is TGTGCCTGGAGTGTACTCTCAGGGGGCTTAGATACGCAGTATTTT. Translated, it gives CAWSVLSGGLDTQYF. Complete variable domain (other parts from reference TRBV30 and TRBJ2-3): SQTIHQWPATLVQPVGSPLSLECTVEGTSNPNLYWYRQAAGRGLQLLFYSVGIGQISSEVPQNLSASRPQDRQFILSSKKLLLSDSGFYLCAWSVLSGGLDTQYFGPGTRLTVL.

J is TRBJ2-3 and V is TRBV10-3, with 12 bases that match TRBD2. The ends lost 0 bases at V and 4 bases at J; junction bases unmatched: 5. CDR1 and CDR2 from the germline V gene are ENHRY and SYGVKD. The CDR3 runs to 17 residues. The CDR3 loop is CAISESASGGAPDTQYF. The CDR3, as DNA: TGTGCCATCAGTGAGTCAGCTAGCGGGGGGGCCCCAGATACGCAGTATTTT.

This sequence joins TRBV6-4 and TRBJ2-3; 9 bases fit TRBD2. CDR1 and CDR2 (germline): MRHNA, SNTAGT. The CDR3 covers 16 residues. V was pared by 2 bases and J by 1 base, with 4 bases of the junction left unmatched. CDR3 in DNA: TGTGCCAGCAGTGACGGAGTAGCGGGGGGCACAGATACGCAGTATTTT. The encoded protein is CASSDGVAGGTDTQYF.

The chain recombines TRBV5-1 with TRBJ2-1; 8 nucleotides agree with TRBD2. This CDR3 has 15 residues. With 2 bases clipped from V and 4 bases from J, the junction kept 5 bases outside the gene matches. Germline loops: CDR1 SGHRS, CDR2 YFSETQ. CDR3 protein: CASSFFAGGYNEQFF. CDR3 DNA: TGCGCCAGCAGCTTCTTCGCGGGAGGTTACAATGAGCAGTTCTTC.

The V and J genes are TRBV4-1 and TRBJ2-1, with 10 positions matching TRBD2. CDR3 length: 14 amino acids. Trimming at V came to 0 bases and at J to 10 bases, leaving 3 bases not matched to a gene. Looked up from germline, CDR1 is MGHRA and CDR2 is YSYEKL. For the CDR3, the DNA is TGCGCCAGCAGCCAAGAAGCGGGGGGGCGGGAGCAGTTCTTC. Protein product: CASSQEAGGREQFF.

This rearrangement joins TRBV4-1 to TRBJ2-5; D possibly corresponds to TRBD1 (5 bases). The J call is uncertain, as TRBJ2-7 better fits the DNA end. This CDR3 comprises 13 residues. The germline CDR1 and CDR2 sequences are MGHRA and YSYEKL. The CDR3 protein is CASSPTAAYEQYF. CDR3 in DNA: TGCGCCAGCAGCCCGACAGCCGCCTACGAGCAGTACTTC.

This chain uses TRBV7-9 with TRBJ1-4; 7 nucleotides agree with TRBD1. V trimming: 1 base; J trimming: 3 bases; junction bases outside the gene matches: 5. The CDR3 has 16 amino acids. Per germline, CDR1 SEHNR and CDR2 FQNEAQ (reference sequence). CDR3 in amino acids: CASSLVDTGANEKLFF. CDR3 DNA: TGTGCCAGCAGCTTAGTGGATACAGGGGCTAATGAAAAACTGTTTTTT.

The gene calls are TRBV30 and TRBJ2-1; 11 bases fit TRBD1. This CDR3 comprises 14 residues. V trimming: 5 bases; J trimming: 2 bases; junction bases outside the gene matches: 2. Germline CDR1 reads GTSNPN; CDR2 reads SVGIG (reference sequence). The CDR3 DNA sequence: TGTGCCTGGGGGACAGGGGGGACCTACAATGAGCAGTTCTTC. It specifies CAWGTGGTYNEQFF.

The genes are TRBV21-1 and TRBJ2-7; the table gives TRBD1 as D, unverified against the DNA. TRBV21-1 is a pseudogene. This CDR3 spans 16 amino acids. The CDR3 DNA reads as TGTGCCAGCAGCAAAGATAGGTGGACAGTGGACGACGAGCAGTACTTC. It yields the protein CASSKDRWTVDDEQYF.

J is TRBJ2-7 and V is TRBV6-5; 9 positions agree with TRBD1. There are 14 residues in the CDR3. Per germline, CDR1 MNHEY and CDR2 SVGAGI. J was trimmed by 6 bases and V by 5 bases; bases with no gene match: 8. The CDR3 region is CASSQGQGFSEQYF. CDR3 nucleotide sequence: TGTGCCAGCAGTCAAGGACAGGGGTTTTCCGAGCAGTACTTC.

The rearrangement links TRBV4-1 to TRBJ2-1, with 9 bases matching TRBD2. CDR1 MGHRA and CDR2 YSYEKL come from the germline V gene. The V gene end was trimmed by 2 bases and the J gene end by 4 bases; junction bases not matched to a gene: 9. The CDR3 length is 17 residues. This CDR3 is CASSQISGTSPYNEQFF. The CDR3 DNA sequence: TGCGCCAGCAGCCAAATTTCCGGGACTAGCCCGTACAATGAGCAGTTCTTC.

This sequence joins TRBV12-2 and TRBJ2-4; the table's D call of TRBD2 was not tested on the DNA. TRBV12-2 is flagged as a pseudogene. The CDR3 has 19 amino acids. Written as DNA, the CDR3 is TGTGCAAGTCGCATGAATGGGACTAGCGGGGACGCCGAGGAAAACATTCAGTACTTC. The encoded protein is CASRMNGTSGDAEENIQYF.

This clone has just one count. The chain recombines TRBV6-5 with TRBJ2-5, with D maybe TRBD2 (5 bases). Germline-derived CDR1 and CDR2 are MNHEY and SVGAGI. This CDR3 contains 12 residues. V was shortened by 6 bases and J by 5 bases, with 10 bases between the two germline ends. The CDR3 nucleotides read TGTGCCAGCAGGGACCGAGGGGAGACCCAGTACTTC. This gives the protein CASRDRGETQYF.

The V gene is TRBV5-4, the J gene TRBJ1-2; 8 bases match TRBD1. Germline loops: CDR1 SGHNT, CDR2 YYREEE (reference sequence). The CDR3 consists of 13 residues. V shed 5 bases and J 8 bases; nucleotides not matched to a gene: 8. DNA of the CDR3: TGTGCCAGCAGTTACCAGGGGGCAGAGGGCTACACCTTC. Translated, it gives CASSYQGAEGYTF.

This clone came up once. The chain uses TRBV12-5 and TRBJ2-5; D perhaps matches TRBD2 (6 bases). Germline lookup yields CDR1 LGHNT and CDR2 FRNRAP. The germline V and J ends were trimmed by 10 bases and 4 bases, with 10 bases remaining between them. This CDR3 is 11 amino acids long. The CDR3 region is CAKRGGETQYF. CDR3 in DNA: TGTGCTAAAAGGGGAGGAGAGACCCAGTACTTC.

This rearrangement joins TRBV29-1 to TRBJ1-1; 9 bases align to TRBD1. The CDR3 totals 16 residues. Germline V gene lookup returns CDR1 SQVTM and CDR2 ANQGSEA. J was trimmed by 5 bases and V by 2 bases; bases with no gene match: 12. CDR3 coding DNA: TGCAGCGTTGAACCTACTTGGGACAGGGAGGGGACTGAAGCTTTCTTT. Its translation: CSVEPTWDREGTEAFF.